Each of the 21 T cell receptor beta chains below was sequenced from the same sample in a study of T cell repertoires in cytomegalovirus infection (dated by TCRdb to between 2017 and 2020). Sequencing relied on an Illumina HiSeq 1500. TCRdb trimmed public reads at Q25 via fastp, called clones via MiXCR and kept in-frame beta chains. Here each entry gathers all rows of one CDR3 protein and keeps the most common genes and DNA. The sample table records tens of thousands of distinct CDR3 sequences; roughly 21% of these occur just once. The top ten constitute around 80% of the sample. These TCRs are of unknown antigen specificity. The sample's treatment or condition label, decoded: in vitro stimulation with specific CMV peptide epitopes to enrich CMV-specific T cells. Sequenced here: CD8+ T cells from cultured PBMCs, sampled from culture after CMV antigen stimulation. The receptors come from a human donor in good health (CMV status not recorded). Some clones in this sample may be carry-over from other donors' samples.

This chain uses TRBV12-3 or TRBV12-4 with TRBJ1-5; TRBD1 might be the D (5 bases). The CDR3 is 13 residues long. V was shortened by 4 bases and J by 8 bases, with 12 bases between the two germline ends. CDR3 sequence (DNA): TGTGCCAGCAGTTCAGGGCAAACTAAGCCCCAGCATTTT. Translating gives CASSSGQTKPQHF.

This rearrangement joins TRBV7-9 to TRBJ2-1; 13 bases match TRBD2. Germline V gene sequence: CDR1 SEHNR, CDR2 FQNEAQ (reference sequence). This CDR3 comprises 15 residues. The V and J ends lost 5 bases and 7 bases, in that order; junction bases with no gene match: 5. The CDR3 sequence: CASSATSGGGNEQFF. CDR3 nucleotide sequence: TGTGCCAGCAGCGCAACTAGCGGGGGGGGAAATGAGCAGTTCTTC. Supplemented by reference TRBV7-9 and TRBJ2-1, the full variable domain reads DTGVSQNPRHKITKRGQNVTFRCDPISEHNRLYWYRQTLGQGPEFLTYFQNEAQLEKSRLLSDRFSAERPKGSFSTLEIQRTEQGDSAMYLCASSATSGGGNEQFFGPGTRLTVL.

The chain combines TRBV11-2 with TRBJ1-3; possibly TRBD1 for D (6 bases). This CDR3 is built from 18 residues. The V and J ends lost 0 bases and 0 bases respectively, with 15 bases between them. Germline CDR1 reads SGHAT; CDR2 reads FQNNGV. The DNA for the CDR3 is TGTGCCAGCAGCTTAGATGGGTCCGGGGGCGACTCTGGAAACACCATATATTTT. This encodes CASSLDGSGGDSGNTIYF.

This clonotype was detected only a few times. The V and J genes are TRBV6-5 and TRBJ2-7; TRBD1 might be the D (6 bases). The CDR3 extends over 13 amino acids. Germline-derived CDR1 and CDR2 are MNHEY and SVGAGI. Trimming took off 4 bases at V and 5 bases at J, with 12 bases between the two ends. The CDR3 bases are TGTGCCAGCAGTTCGCCCGCAGGGGACGAGCAGTACTTC. Its protein product is CASSSPAGDEQYF.

The rearrangement links TRBV19 to TRBJ2-1, with 14 bases that match TRBD2. The V gene's germline CDR1 is LNHDA and CDR2 SQIVND (reference sequence). CDR3 length equals 15 residues. J was trimmed by 6 bases and V by 5 bases; bases with no gene match: 3. The CDR3 loop reads CASSWTSGGTNEQFF. The CDR3 DNA is TGTGCCAGTAGTTGGACTAGCGGGGGGACCAATGAGCAGTTCTTC.

This sequence joins TRBV6-5 and TRBJ1-4; D gene uncertain. The germline CDR1 and CDR2 sequences are MNHEY and SVGAGI. Trimming removed 5 bases from V and 4 bases from J, with 14 bases in between. CDR3 length: 15 residues. CDR3 nucleotides: TGTGCCAGCAGTCCAACCGGGTCCGTTAATGAAAAACTGTTTTTT. This encodes CASSPTGSVNEKLFF.

The rearrangement uses TRBV7-9 and TRBJ1-1; 12 positions agree with TRBD1. The germline V gene encodes CDR1 SEHNR and CDR2 FQNEAQ (reference sequence). With 4 bases clipped from V and 5 bases from J, the junction kept 8 bases outside the gene matches. This CDR3 spans 16 amino acids. The CDR3: CASSWRDRGPKTEAFF. DNA of the CDR3: TGTGCCAGCAGCTGGCGGGACAGGGGGCCGAAAACTGAAGCTTTCTTT.

This chain links TRBV7-9 with TRBJ1-2; 8 bases fit TRBD1. CDR3 length equals 16 residues. The junction had 9 bases not matched to a gene; V was cut back by 1 base and J by 5 bases. The germline CDR1 and CDR2 sequences are SEHNR and FQNEAQ (reference sequence). This chain's CDR3 is CASSLDFGDRSYGYTF. The DNA for the CDR3 is TGTGCCAGCAGCTTAGACTTCGGGGACAGGAGTTATGGCTACACCTTC.

The V call is TRBV9, the J call TRBJ2-5, with 9 bases matching TRBD2. J lost 2 bases, V lost 3 bases, and 5 bases had no gene match. Per the germline V gene, CDR1 is SGDLS and CDR2 is YYNGEE. This CDR3 is built from 15 residues. CDR3 bases: TGTGCCAGCAGCGCGGGGACTAGCCCACAAGAGACCCAGTACTTC. Translation gives CASSAGTSPQETQYF.

This chain uses TRBV7-9 with TRBJ1-2, with 9 positions matching TRBD1. With 5 bases clipped from V and 5 bases from J, the junction kept 9 bases outside the gene matches. Germline loops: CDR1 SEHNR, CDR2 FQNEAQ (reference sequence). This CDR3 comprises 15 residues. The CDR3 region is CASSPRDRDSYGYTF. The CDR3 DNA follows: TGTGCCAGCAGCCCGCGGGACAGGGATTCTTATGGCTACACCTTC.

The chain links TRBV9 to TRBJ2-3, with a weak D call TRBD1 (5 bases). V gave up 0 bases and J gave up 0 bases, with 8 bases separating them. The CDR3 has 15 amino acids. CDR1 and CDR2 (germline): SGDLS, YYNGEE. In DNA form, the CDR3 reads TGTGCCAGCAGCGTAGTGGACACAAGCACAGATACGCAGTATTTT. Protein sequence: CASSVVDTSTDTQYF.

The J gene is TRBJ1-2, the V gene TRBV4-1; D ambiguous. This CDR3 is 16 amino acids long. Germline V gene data show CDR1 as MGHRA and CDR2 as YSYEKL. Between the trimmed V and J ends, which lost 1 base and 2 bases, there was a span of 14 bases. CDR3 amino acids: CASSQGGLGMNYGYTF. The CDR3 nucleotides are TGCGCCAGCAGCCAAGGGGGTCTAGGGATGAACTATGGCTACACCTTC.

This clonotype showed up just a few times. J is TRBJ2-1 and V is TRBV7-2; TRBD1 agrees at 7 bases. J was trimmed by 2 bases and V by 1 base; bases with no gene match: 2. The CDR3 spans 15 residues. In germline, CDR1 is SGHTA, CDR2 FQGNSA. This CDR3 reads CASSLDRGPYNEQFF. CDR3 DNA: TGTGCCAGCAGCTTAGACAGGGGCCCCTACAATGAGCAGTTCTTC.

The genes are TRBV7-9 and TRBJ1-2, with D hard to call. CDR3 length: 14 amino acids. Trimming shortened V by 1 base and J by 3 bases, and 9 bases separated the two germline ends. Germline lookup yields CDR1 SEHNR and CDR2 FQNEAQ (reference sequence). Written as DNA, the CDR3 is TGTGCCAGCAGCTTAGATGGGGATTACTATGGCTACACCTTC. The encoded protein is CASSLDGDYYGYTF.

The chain links TRBV7-9 to TRBJ1-5; D is uncertain. This CDR3 contains 16 residues. V was shortened by 5 bases and J by 5 bases, with 19 bases between the two germline ends. Germline V lookup: CDR1 SEHNR, CDR2 FQNEAQ (reference sequence). The CDR3 loop reads CASSPASSRVDQPQHF. CDR3 in DNA: TGTGCCAGCAGCCCCGCCTCCAGTCGGGTTGATCAGCCCCAGCATTTT.

J is TRBJ1-4 and V is TRBV7-8; tentatively, D is TRBD1 (6 bases). The CDR3 has 16 amino acids. Germline V gene lookup returns CDR1 SGHVS and CDR2 FQNEAQ. Deletions cut 2 bases from V and 4 bases from J, with 14 bases between. The CDR3 is CASSLRGGRLNEKLFF. The CDR3 DNA follows: TGTGCCAGCAGCTTAAGGGGGGGGCGGCTTAATGAAAAACTGTTTTTT.

This clonotype was detected a few times. The chain has TRBV6-2 or TRBV6-3 and TRBJ1-1, with D possibly TRBD1 on 5 matching bases. The CDR3 covers 14 residues. CDR1 is MNHEY and CDR2 is SVGEGT in the germline V gene. The V and J ends lost 0 bases and 7 bases respectively, with 12 bases between them. CDR3 DNA: TGTGCCAGCAGTTACTCGGAGACAGCTATTGAAGCTTTCTTT. Translated: CASSYSETAIEAFF.

This clonotype was seen a few times. The rearrangement links TRBV7-6 to TRBJ1-5, with no clear D. This CDR3 region has 13 residues. V was trimmed by 2 bases and J by 9 bases, leaving 11 bases between them. Germline CDR1 SGHVS, CDR2 FNYEAQ. CDR3 in amino acids: CASSLNLDRPQHF. Written as DNA, the CDR3 is TGTGCCAGCAGCTTAAACCTCGATCGGCCCCAGCATTTT.

The chain joins TRBV7-2 to TRBJ2-1; 9 positions match TRBD1. CDR1 and CDR2 (germline): SGHTA, FQGNSA. J gave up 4 bases and V 5 bases, and 3 bases lay outside the gene matches. The CDR3 has 14 amino acids. This chain's CDR3 is CASSPGTGYNEQFF. CDR3 coding DNA: TGTGCCAGCAGCCCAGGGACAGGGTACAATGAGCAGTTCTTC. Full variable domain (remainder filled in from reference TRBV7-2 and TRBJ2-1): GAGVSQSPSNKVTEKGKDVELRCDPISGHTALYWYRQSLGQGLEFLIYFQGNSAPDKSGLPSDRFSAERTGGSVSTLTIQRTQQEDSAVYLCASSPGTGYNEQFFGPGTRLTVL.

This clonotype was detected a few times. The chain couples TRBV6-2 or TRBV6-3 to TRBJ1-5; D unclear. CDR3 length: 15 residues. Trimming stripped 7 bases from V and 0 bases from J, with 13 bases between. Germline-derived CDR1 and CDR2 are MNHEY and SVGEGT. CDR3 DNA: TGTGCCAGCATCCCTGGCGGATATAGCAATCAGCCCCAGCATTTT. This translates into CASIPGGYSNQPQHF.

This clonotype showed up just a few times. The CDR3 DNA sequence: TGTGCCAGCAGCTTAGTAGCAGATGGGGGAGTTTACGAGCAGTACTTC. This sequence encodes CASSLVADGGVYEQYF. V gene TRBV11-2 combines with J gene TRBJ2-7; either TRBD1 or TRBD2 may fit D (5 bases each). The CDR3 runs 16 residues. CDR1 SGHAT and CDR2 FQNNGV come from the germline V gene. Trimming left V 1 base short and J 4 bases short, with 17 bases between.